Listed here are 12 T cell receptor beta chains from one sample, sequenced in a study of shared clonotypes between healthy human individuals (TCRdb year 2020). Libraries were constructed by the immunoSEQ multiplex PCR assay. Held by TCRdb, this immuneACCESS table contains in-frame sequences only and omits some clones. Under half of the omission traces to an unresolved V gene where checked; the cause of the rest is unknown. For this sample the table gives 950,000 to 1,100,000 clones, of which about 70% were detected only once. 1.5% of the sample comes from the top ten. Material: memory CD4+ T cells sorted from blood. In light of the paper, this sample's cell subset or site label describes: CD45RA-negative fraction. These receptors came from a man aged 18 to 35 in good health.

This chain joins TRBV5-1 and TRBJ1-6; weak D call: TRBD1 (6 bases). Trimming left V 1 base short and J 1 base short, with 9 bases between. Germline assignment: CDR1 SGHRS and CDR2 YFSETQ. This CDR3 contains 16 residues. The CDR3 loop reads CASSLSGASYNSPLHF. CDR3 nucleotide sequence: TGCGCCAGCAGCTTGTCGGGGGCGTCCTATAATTCACCCCTCCACTTT. Full variable domain (remainder filled in from reference TRBV5-1 and TRBJ1-6): KAGVTQTPRYLIKTRGQQVTLSCSPISGHRSVSWYQQTPGQGLQFLFEYFSETQRNKGNFPGRFSGRQFSNSRSEMNVSTLELGDSALYLCASSLSGASYNSPLHFGNGTRLTVT.

The rearrangement joins TRBV7-2 to TRBJ2-3; TRBD2 might be the D (5 bases). Germline CDR1 reads SGHTA; CDR2 reads FQGNSA. This CDR3 spans 15 amino acids. Trimming shortened V by 1 base and J by 4 bases, and 12 bases separated the two germline ends. The chain's CDR3 is CASSLDGIRSDTQYF. The CDR3 region has the DNA TGTGCCAGCAGCTTAGACGGGATAAGGTCAGATACGCAGTATTTT.

This clone was observed a handful of times. This chain joins TRBV7-6 and TRBJ2-2; 9 nucleotides align to TRBD2. The length of the CDR3 is 16 residues. Trimming took 5 bases from V and 7 from J; bases not matched to a gene: 11. The germline gives CDR1 SGHVS, CDR2 FNYEAQ. The CDR3: CASSPVERGVGGELFF. CDR3 DNA sequence: TGTGCCAGCAGCCCCGTGGAGCGGGGGGTAGGCGGGGAGCTGTTTTTT.

This chain links TRBV27 with TRBJ2-3; 7 nucleotides align to TRBD1. V dropped 7 bases and J dropped 2; count of bases not matched to a gene: 6. Looked up from germline, CDR1 is MNHEY and CDR2 is SMNVEV (reference sequence). CDR3 length: 14 residues. The CDR3 here is CASKEGGYTDTQYF. The DNA of the CDR3 is TGTGCCAGCAAGGAAGGGGGCTACACAGATACGCAGTATTTT.

The sample holds one count of this clone. The rearrangement joins TRBV19 to TRBJ1-6; no firm D call. The CDR3 runs to 14 residues. Trimming cost V 0 bases and J 7 bases, with 7 bases left between them. Looked up from germline, CDR1 is LNHDA and CDR2 is SQIVND (reference sequence). CDR3 region: CASSIDMGNSPLHF. CDR3 DNA sequence: TGTGCCAGTAGTATAGATATGGGCAATTCACCCCTCCACTTT.

This chain links TRBV28 with TRBJ1-1; D may be TRBD1 (5 bases). The CDR3 length is 11 residues. Germline V gene data show CDR1 as MDHEN and CDR2 as SYDVKM. The V end lost 7 bases, the J end lost 8 bases, and 11 bases lay between the germline ends. The DNA for the CDR3 is TGTGCCAGCATTAGATACAGGGAAGCTTTCTTT. Its protein product is CASIRYREAFF.

V gene TRBV6-5 combines with J gene TRBJ2-5; D is perhaps TRBD1 (6 bases). V lost 0 bases and J 5 bases, leaving 13 bases between the germline ends. The CDR3 has 15 amino acids. The germline CDR1 and CDR2 sequences are MNHEY and SVGAGI. The CDR3 loop is CASSYSRGNRETQYF. The DNA of the CDR3 is TGTGCCAGCAGTTACTCCAGGGGCAACAGGGAGACCCAGTACTTC.

The chain combines TRBV18 with TRBJ2-5; D is ambiguous. V was trimmed by 2 bases and J by 4 bases, leaving 8 bases between them. The germline V gene encodes CDR1 KGHSH and CDR2 LQKENI. The CDR3 is 13 amino acids. CDR3 amino acids: CASSPAVGETQYF. CDR3 bases: TGTGCCAGCTCACCAGCGGTAGGAGAGACCCAGTACTTC.

This clone was counted between two and nine times. The CDR3 DNA reads TGTGCCAGCAAGATTAAACAGGGGAGCTCCTACGAGCAGTACTTC. It encodes CASKIKQGSSYEQYF. The rearrangement uses TRBV27 and TRBJ2-7, with 7 bases matching TRBD1. Trimming at V came to 7 bases and at J to 0 bases, leaving 9 bases not matched to a gene. Germline CDR1 MNHEY, CDR2 SMNVEV (reference sequence). The CDR3 runs 15 residues.

The chain recombines TRBV10-2 with TRBJ1-2; a possible D gene is TRBD1 (5 bases). V lost 8 bases to trimming and J lost 8 bases, with 15 bases between them. Per germline, CDR1 WSHSY and CDR2 SAAADI. This CDR3 is built from 12 residues. This CDR3 reads CASGGGGKGYTF. The DNA of the CDR3 is TGCGCCAGCGGGGGGGGAGGGAAAGGCTACACCTTC.

The rearrangement links TRBV6-5 to TRBJ1-2, with a weak D call TRBD1 (6 bases). Germline lookup yields CDR1 MNHEY and CDR2 SVGAGI. The CDR3 consists of 15 residues. V dropped 3 bases and J dropped 5 bases, with 16 bases sitting between them. CDR3 coding DNA: TGTGCCAGCAGTTATGGACAGTTGGGGACTTATGGCTACACCTTC. This gives the protein CASSYGQLGTYGYTF.

This clone was observed a single time. The sample has other DNA sequences that encode this CDR3 too. This chain links TRBV30 with TRBJ1-6; unclear D gene. CDR1 GTSNPN and CDR2 SVGIG come from the germline V gene (reference sequence). V was cut by 0 bases and J by 0 bases, with 12 bases left in between. The CDR3 is made up of 17 amino acids. The CDR3 here is CAWSVEGKSSYNSPLHF. CDR3 nucleotides: TGTGCCTGGAGTGTTGAAGGGAAGAGCTCCTATAATTCACCCCTCCACTTT.